This TCR beta chain came from a study of T cells in Graves' hyperthyroidism and ophthalmopathy. Study observations and caveats: Blood also carried most thyroid clonotypes expanded above 0.001. Ophthalmopathy was told apart from stable hyperthyroidism by a 13 V-J model.

At least 3 on the Clinical Activity Score was recorded for ophthalmopathy patients, who also had NOSPECS grade at least 4 and duration under 3 months. Exclusion of a patient resulted from uncontrolled infection, other autoimmune disease, pregnancy or lactation. Comment on this clonotype: Its antigen remains unidentified.

The CDR3 regions of TCR beta were amplified from RNA transcripts. The primer set for the first-round RT-PCR of the TCR CDR3 was HTBI. TCRdb called the multiplex PCR reads again in MiXCR, with one record for every CDR3 protein. Of about 640,000 distinct CDR3 sequences detected, less than 25% appear once; the ten largest clones hold 30% to 40%. Sequenced material: blood. The receptor's source is a man aged 25 to 45 with Graves' ophthalmopathy.

In DNA, the CDR3 is TGTGCCACCAGTGATCAGCGGACTAGCCCCAATGAGCAGTTCTTC. The encoded protein is CATSDQRTSPNEQFF. The chain combines TRBV24-1 with TRBJ2-1; 8 bases match TRBD2. This CDR3 has 15 amino acids. With 3 bases clipped from V and 6 bases from J, the junction kept 6 bases outside the gene matches. Germline V gives CDR1 KGHDR, CDR2 SFDVKD.